The TCR beta chain described here comes from a study of CD8+ T cells in alopecia areata. Study-wide background: Patients received oral tofacitinib, 5 to 10 mg twice daily, for moderate-to-severe alopecia areata. After 6 to 18 months of tofacitinib, follow-up continued 6 months off drug.

This clone was observed a handful of times. The germline gives CDR1 SGHTA, CDR2 FQGNSA. This CDR3 comprises 12 residues. V was shortened by 8 bases and J by 1 base, with 8 bases between the two germline ends. Sequencing used cDNA as its template, made by extracting RNA and reverse transcribing it. Profiled with immunoSEQ multiplex PCR; TCRdb holds only in-frame clones, not every one. The sample yields tens of thousands of clones, just over 70% seen once. Treatment of the sample: oral pan-JAK inhibitor, 5-10 mg twice daily. Peripheral blood, together with lesional scalp punch biopsies, was collected from alopecia areata patients.

The chain uses TRBV7-2 and TRBJ1-1; D not resolved. This specimen was CD8+ T cells sorted from blood, taken around week 44, from a patient treated with tofacitinib. The origin of this receptor is a human donor with alopecia areata. The CDR3 DNA sequence: TGTGCCAGCCGCTCGGGGAACACTGAAGCTTTCTTT. Translated: CASRSGNTEAFF.